This T cell receptor (beta chain) was obtained from a study of CD8 T cells in Susac syndrome. V was trimmed by 1 base and J by 4 bases, leaving 2 bases between them. The CDR3 runs 11 residues. CDR1 and CDR2 from the germline V gene are DFQATT and SNEGSKA (reference sequence). RNA amounts of 0.5 to 1 ug underwent reverse transcription with random hexamers. Each CDR3 protein is one row after TCRdb ran MiXCR on the immunoSEQ multiplex PCR reads. Of around 280,000 distinct CDR3 sequences in the sample, about 91% were seen once. Sequencing was done on a sample of CD4+ T cells from PBMCs. The chain is built from TRBV20-1 and TRBJ1-3; D gene uncertain. The TCR comes from a human donor with multiple sclerosis. The CDR3 bases are TGCAGTGCTAGAGGGGGAAACACCATATATTTT. Its translation is CSARGGNTIYF.